The 6 T cell receptor beta chains below come from one sample, sequenced in a study of blood T cell repertoires in COVID-19. Clones were read by immunoSEQ multiplex PCR, and TCRdb kept only the in-frame ones, dropping some. The sample holds 200,000 to 300,000 clones, about 80% seen once. The specimen sequenced was peripheral blood. These receptors originate from a human donor in a cohort sampled during active COVID-19.

The chain carries TRBV6-5 and TRBJ1-6, with D perhaps TRBD1 (5 bases). The germline CDR1 and CDR2 sequences are MNHEY and SVGAGI. Trimming removed 6 bases at V and 8 bases at J, with 17 bases between. The CDR3 extends over 15 amino acids. The CDR3 region is CASRQTQGFDSPLHF. CDR3 sequence (DNA): TGTGCCAGCAGACAAACGCAGGGATTTGATTCACCCCTCCACTTT.

J is TRBJ1-2 and V is TRBV2, with 7 bases aligning to TRBD1. Germline V gives CDR1 SNHLY, CDR2 FYNNEI. The ends lost 8 bases at V and 2 bases at J; junction bases unmatched: 11. The CDR3 runs to 15 residues. The CDR3 sequence is CASSWDSYPNYGYTF. In nucleotides, the CDR3 is TGTGCCAGCTCTTGGGACAGCTACCCGAACTATGGCTACACCTTC. The complete variable domain, with remaining parts taken from reference TRBV2 and TRBJ1-2, reads EPEVTQTPSHQVTQMGQEVILRCVPISNHLYFYWYRQILGQKVEFLVSFYNNEISEKSEIFDDQFSVERPDGSNFTLKIRSTKLEDSAMYFCASSWDSYPNYGYTFGSGTRLTVV.

V and J are TRBV6-1 and TRBJ2-7; TRBD2 is a possible D gene (5 bases). This CDR3 contains 14 residues. Per the germline V gene, CDR1 is MNHNS and CDR2 is SASEGT. V dropped 2 bases and J dropped 3 bases, with 11 bases sitting between them. As DNA, the CDR3 is TGTGCCAGCAGTGAACTAGCCGGATACTACGAGCAGTACTTC. This translates into CASSELAGYYEQYF.

V gene TRBV4-1 combines with J gene TRBJ1-2; D is unclear. The CDR3 has 16 amino acids. The germline V and J ends were trimmed by 1 base and 4 bases, with 16 bases remaining between them. Germline V gene sequence: CDR1 MGHRA, CDR2 YSYEKL. The CDR3 sequence: CASSQGEGGRGYGYTF. CDR3 DNA: TGCGCCAGCAGCCAAGGGGAGGGAGGCCGGGGCTATGGCTACACCTTC.

This chain joins TRBV5-1 and TRBJ2-3, with a tentative D call TRBD2 (7 bases). CDR3 length equals 14 residues. Germline loops: CDR1 SGHRS, CDR2 YFSETQ. Between the trimmed V and J ends, which lost 4 bases and 3 bases, there was a span of 12 bases. Written as DNA, the CDR3 is TGCGCCAGCAGCCCGGGGGGCCCAACAGATACGCAGTATTTT. This encodes CASSPGGPTDTQYF.

The chain couples TRBV28 to TRBJ1-3, with 8 positions matching TRBD1. Trimming took 8 bases from V and 4 from J; bases not matched to a gene: 19. Germline CDR1 and CDR2: MDHEN and SYDVKM. This CDR3 has 18 residues. The CDR3, as DNA: TGTGCCAGCGGTTCTCAGGGGGCTAGGGTCTCAATGGGAAACACCATATATTTT. Protein: CASGSQGARVSMGNTIYF.